These 5 T cell receptor beta chains share one sample of origin, sequenced in a study of cytomegalovirus exposure and HLA in healthy donors. PCR amplification relied on 60 Vbeta primers (plus 13 Jbeta primers). The repertoire was sequenced with immunoSEQ multiplex PCR; TCRdb's copy has only in-frame clones and lacks some. The table shows tens of thousands of clones, with around 70% occurring only once. The sample comprised PBMCs. All receptors derive from a human donor in good health.

CDR3: CASHNQPQHF. In nucleotides, the CDR3 is TGTGCCAGCCACAATCAGCCCCAGCATTTT. V and J are TRBV28 and TRBJ1-5, with D unresolved. The CDR3 sequence is 10 residues long. The V end was cut by 8 bases, the J end by 3 bases, with 2 bases between. Germline-derived CDR1 and CDR2 are MDHEN and SYDVKM.

The gene calls are TRBV28 and TRBJ2-2; 12 nucleotides agree with TRBD2. The CDR3 sequence is 15 residues long. J lost 5 bases, V lost 3 bases, and 1 base had no gene match. The germline gives CDR1 MDHEN, CDR2 SYDVKM. CDR3 region: CASSFGTSGTGELFF. In DNA, the CDR3 is TGTGCCAGCAGTTTTGGGACTAGCGGGACCGGGGAGCTGTTTTTT.

The rearrangement links TRBV7-2 to TRBJ2-7, with TRBD2 matching 13 bases. The V gene end was trimmed by 3 bases and the J gene end by 2 bases; junction bases not matched to a gene: 1. CDR1 and CDR2 from the germline V gene are SGHTA and FQGNSA. CDR3 length: 15 amino acids. CDR3 nucleotides: TGTGCCAGCAGCTTGGGGACTAGCGGGACCTACGAGCAGTACTTC. This codes for CASSLGTSGTYEQYF.

The CDR3 DNA sequence: TGTGCCAGCAGCTTAGATACTTACAATGAGCAGTTCTTC. Translating it yields CASSLDTYNEQFF. The chain links TRBV7-9 to TRBJ2-1; D uncertain. The CDR3 covers 13 residues. The V and J ends lost 1 base and 4 bases respectively, with 5 bases between them. Germline CDR1 and CDR2: SEHNR and FQNEAQ (reference sequence).

The chain links TRBV9 to TRBJ2-7; D gene uncertain. V gave up 4 bases and J gave up 6 bases, with 17 bases separating them. Per germline, CDR1 SGDLS and CDR2 YYNGEE. The CDR3 consists of 14 residues. CDR3 loop: CASSSELWSSEQYF. DNA of the CDR3: TGTGCCAGCAGCTCCGAGCTTTGGTCGTCCGAGCAGTACTTC.